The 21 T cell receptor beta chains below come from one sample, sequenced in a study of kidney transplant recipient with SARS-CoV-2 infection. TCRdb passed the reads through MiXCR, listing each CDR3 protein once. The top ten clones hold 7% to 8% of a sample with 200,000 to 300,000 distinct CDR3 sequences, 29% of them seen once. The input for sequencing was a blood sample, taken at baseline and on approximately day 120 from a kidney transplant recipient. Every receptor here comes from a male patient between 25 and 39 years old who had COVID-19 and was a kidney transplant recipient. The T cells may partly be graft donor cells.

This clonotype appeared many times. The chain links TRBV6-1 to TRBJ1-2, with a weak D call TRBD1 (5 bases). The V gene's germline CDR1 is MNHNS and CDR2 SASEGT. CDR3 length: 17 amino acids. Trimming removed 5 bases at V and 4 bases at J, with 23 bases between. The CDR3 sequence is CASSTGHSMRKTYGYTF. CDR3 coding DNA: TGTGCCAGCAGTACGGGGCACTCTATGCGAAAGACCTATGGCTACACCTTC.

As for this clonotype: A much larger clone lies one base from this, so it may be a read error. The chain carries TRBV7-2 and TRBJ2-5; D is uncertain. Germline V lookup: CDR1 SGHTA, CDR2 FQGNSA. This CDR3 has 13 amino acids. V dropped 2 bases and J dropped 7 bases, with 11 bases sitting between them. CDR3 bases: TGTGCCAGCAGCTTACGTAGGTTGGGGACCCAGTACTTC. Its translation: CASSLRRLGTQYF.

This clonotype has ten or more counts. Here the CDR3 DNA reads TGTGCCAGCAGTAGGATTGCCTCACACGGAAAGACCTATGGCTACACCTTC. Its protein product is CASSRIASHGKTYGYTF. The chain couples TRBV6-4 to TRBJ1-2; D remains ambiguous. The germline CDR1 and CDR2 sequences are MRHNA and SNTAGT. CDR3 size: 17 residues. Trimming pared 5 bases from V and 4 bases from J, leaving 23 bases between.

CDR3 bases: TGTGCCAGCAGTGTTGGTGCGCCTTACGGAAAGACCTATGGCTACACCTTC. Its protein is CASSVGAPYGKTYGYTF. V and J are TRBV6-9 and TRBJ1-2; D is ambiguous. V was shortened by 5 bases and J by 4 bases, with 23 bases between the two germline ends. Germline CDR1 reads MNHGY; CDR2 reads SVAAGI. The CDR3 is 17 residues long.

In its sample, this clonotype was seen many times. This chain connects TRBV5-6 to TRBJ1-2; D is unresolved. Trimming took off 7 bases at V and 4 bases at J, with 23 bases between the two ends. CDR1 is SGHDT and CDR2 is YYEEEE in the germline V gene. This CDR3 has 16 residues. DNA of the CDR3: TGTGCCAGCTCGGGGATCAATAGTCGAAAGACCTATGGCTACACCTTC. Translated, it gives CASSGINSRKTYGYTF.

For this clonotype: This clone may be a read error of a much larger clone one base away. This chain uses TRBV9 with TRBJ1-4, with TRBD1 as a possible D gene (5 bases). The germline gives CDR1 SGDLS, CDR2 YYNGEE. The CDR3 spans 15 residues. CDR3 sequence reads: CASSVGEGGEKKLLF. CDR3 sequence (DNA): TGTGCCAGCAGCGTAGGCGAAGGAGGGGAAAAAAAACTGCTTTTT.

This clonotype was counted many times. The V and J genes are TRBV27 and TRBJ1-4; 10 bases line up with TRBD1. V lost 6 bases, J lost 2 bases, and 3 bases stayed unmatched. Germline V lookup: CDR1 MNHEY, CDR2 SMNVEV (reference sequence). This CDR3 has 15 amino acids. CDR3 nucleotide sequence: TGTGCCAGCAGGTGGACAGGGGGGACTAATGAAAAACTGTTTTTT. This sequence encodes CASRWTGGTNEKLFF. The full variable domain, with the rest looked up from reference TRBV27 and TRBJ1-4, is EAQVTQNPRYLITVTGKKLTVTCSQNMNHEYMSWYRQDPGLGLRQIYYSMNVEVTDKGDVPEGYKVSRKEKRNFPLILESPSPNQTSLYFCASRWTGGTNEKLFFGSGTQLSVL.

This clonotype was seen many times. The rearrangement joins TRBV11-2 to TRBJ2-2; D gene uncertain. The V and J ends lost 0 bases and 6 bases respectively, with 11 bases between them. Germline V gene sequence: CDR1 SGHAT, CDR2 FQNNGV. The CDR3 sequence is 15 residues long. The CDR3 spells CASSLERILPGELFF. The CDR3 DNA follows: TGTGCCAGCAGCTTAGAGCGGATCTTACCCGGGGAGCTGTTTTTT.

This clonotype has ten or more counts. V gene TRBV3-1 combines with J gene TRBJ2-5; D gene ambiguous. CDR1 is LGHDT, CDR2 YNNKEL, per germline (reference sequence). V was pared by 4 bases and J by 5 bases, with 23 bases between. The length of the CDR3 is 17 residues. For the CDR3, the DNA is TGTGCCAGCAGCCTGATAGATCCCATTTCTTTCTCTGAGACCCAGTACTTC. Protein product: CASSLIDPISFSETQYF.

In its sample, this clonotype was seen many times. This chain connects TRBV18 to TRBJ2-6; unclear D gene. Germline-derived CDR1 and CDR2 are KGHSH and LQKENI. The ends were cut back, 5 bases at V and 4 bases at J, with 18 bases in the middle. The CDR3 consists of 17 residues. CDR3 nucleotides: TGTGCCAGCTCATCAGGTCGAACGTCTTCGGGGGCCAACGTCCTGACTTTC. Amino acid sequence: CASSSGRTSSGANVLTF.

The CDR3 here is CSASRGGSVYNEQFF. The CDR3 DNA sequence: TGCAGTGCTTCTCGGGGCGGGAGTGTCTACAATGAGCAGTTCTTC. This chain connects TRBV20-1 to TRBJ2-1; 7 bases fit TRBD2. This CDR3 is 15 amino acids long. Unmatched junction bases numbered 10, after V lost 5 bases and J lost 3 bases. Germline CDR1 DFQATT, CDR2 SNEGSKA (reference sequence).

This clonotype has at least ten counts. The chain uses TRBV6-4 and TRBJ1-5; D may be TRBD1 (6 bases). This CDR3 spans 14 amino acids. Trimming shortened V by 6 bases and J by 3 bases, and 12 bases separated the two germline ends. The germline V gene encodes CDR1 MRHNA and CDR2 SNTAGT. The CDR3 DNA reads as TGTGCCAGCAGAGGAGGGGGTATCAATCAGCCCCAGCATTTT. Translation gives CASRGGGINQPQHF.

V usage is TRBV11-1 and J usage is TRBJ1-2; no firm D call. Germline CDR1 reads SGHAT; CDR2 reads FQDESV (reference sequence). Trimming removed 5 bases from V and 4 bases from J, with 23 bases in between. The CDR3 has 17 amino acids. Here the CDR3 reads CASSMSSRAGETYGYTF. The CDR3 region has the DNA TGTGCCAGCAGCATGTCCTCTAGGGCTGGAGAGACCTATGGCTACACCTTC. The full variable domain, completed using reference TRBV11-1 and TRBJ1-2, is EAEVAQSPRYKITEKSQAVAFWCDPISGHATLYWYRQILGQGPELLVQFQDESVVDDSQLPKDRFSAERLKGVDSTLKIQPAELGDSAMYLCASSMSSRAGETYGYTFGSGTRLTVV.

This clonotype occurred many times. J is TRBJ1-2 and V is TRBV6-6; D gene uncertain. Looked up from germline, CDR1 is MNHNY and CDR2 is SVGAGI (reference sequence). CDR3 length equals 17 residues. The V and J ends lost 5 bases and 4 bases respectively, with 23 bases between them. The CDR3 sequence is CASSTSLGGRKTYGYTF. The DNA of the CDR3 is TGTGCCAGCAGTACGAGCTTAGGTGGGAGAAAGACCTATGGCTACACCTTC.

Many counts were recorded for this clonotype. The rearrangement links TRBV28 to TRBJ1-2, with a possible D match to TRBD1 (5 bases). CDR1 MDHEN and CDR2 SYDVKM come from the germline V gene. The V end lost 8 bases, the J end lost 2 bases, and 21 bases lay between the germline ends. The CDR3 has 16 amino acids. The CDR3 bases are TGTGCCAGCCAGGGCGGGACGGCCCAAGGCAACTATGGCTACACCTTC. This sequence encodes CASQGGTAQGNYGYTF.

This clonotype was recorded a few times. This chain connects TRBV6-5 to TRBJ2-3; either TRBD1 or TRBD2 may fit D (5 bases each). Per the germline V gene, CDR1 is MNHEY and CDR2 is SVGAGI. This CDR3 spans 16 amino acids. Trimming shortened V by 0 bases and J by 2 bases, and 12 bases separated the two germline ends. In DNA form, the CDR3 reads TGTGCCAGCAGTTACTCGACCAGGGACCCCACAGATACGCAGTATTTT. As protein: CASSYSTRDPTDTQYF.

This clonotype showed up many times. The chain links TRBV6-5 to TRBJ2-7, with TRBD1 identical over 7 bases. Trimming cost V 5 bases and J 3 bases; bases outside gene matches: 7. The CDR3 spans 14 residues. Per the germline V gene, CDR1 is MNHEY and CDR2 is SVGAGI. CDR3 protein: CASSRQGGGYEQYF. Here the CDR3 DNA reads TGTGCCAGCAGTCGACAGGGTGGAGGCTACGAGCAGTACTTC.

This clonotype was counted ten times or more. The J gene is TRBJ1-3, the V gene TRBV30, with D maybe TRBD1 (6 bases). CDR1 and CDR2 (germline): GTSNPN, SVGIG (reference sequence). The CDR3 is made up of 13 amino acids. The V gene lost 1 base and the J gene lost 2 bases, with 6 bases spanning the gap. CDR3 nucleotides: TGTGCCTGGAGTGAGGGGGCTGGAAACACCATATATTTT. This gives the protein CAWSEGAGNTIYF.

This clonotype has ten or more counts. Here the CDR3 reads CARKNPADHGTRGHEQYF. DNA for the CDR3: TGTGCCAGAAAAAACCCCGCCGACCACGGGACCCGGGGCCACGAGCAGTACTTC. The gene calls are TRBV21-1 and TRBJ2-7; TRBD1 reflects the table's D call only, with no check against the DNA. TRBV21-1 is an annotated pseudogene. The CDR3 is 18 amino acids.

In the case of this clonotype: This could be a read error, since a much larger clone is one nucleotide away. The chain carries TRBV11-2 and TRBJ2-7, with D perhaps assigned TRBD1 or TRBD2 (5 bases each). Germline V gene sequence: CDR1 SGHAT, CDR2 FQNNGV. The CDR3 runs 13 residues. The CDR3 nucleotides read TGTGCCGGCAGCTTGGCCTCAGGGAGCAAGCAGTACTTC. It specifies CAGSLASGSKQYF.

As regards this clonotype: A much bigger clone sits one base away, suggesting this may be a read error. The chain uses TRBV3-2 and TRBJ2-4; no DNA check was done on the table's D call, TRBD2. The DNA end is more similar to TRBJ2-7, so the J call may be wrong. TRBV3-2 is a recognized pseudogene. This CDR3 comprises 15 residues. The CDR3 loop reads CVSSHAWREGNEQYF. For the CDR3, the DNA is TGTGTCAGCAGCCACGCTTGGCGGGAGGGGAACGAGCAGTACTTC.